The rows below give T cell receptor beta chains drawn from one sample of a study of blood T cell repertoires in COVID-19. Profiling relied on immunoSEQ multiplex PCR, and the TCRdb table lists in-frame clones only, not all of them. Of tens of thousands of clones in the sample, 83% are singletons; the top ten hold approximately 3.6%. Specimen: peripheral blood. The receptors come from a middle-aged man with acute or convalescent COVID-19. The CDR3 runs from the conserved cysteine through the conserved F or W. The order of the fields is J gene, V gene, D gene, CDR3 DNA, CDR3 protein. D genes are given only for firm matches.

j_gene: TRBJ2-1; v_gene: TRBV14; d_gene: TRBD2; CDR3nt: TGTGCCAGCAGCCTTTGGACTAGCGGGGGCAATGAGCAGTTCTTC; CDR3aa: CASSLWTSGGNEQFF
j_gene: TRBJ1-1; v_gene: TRBV19; d_gene: TRBD1; CDR3nt: TGTGCCAGTACCCCGATTTGGGACAGGGGGGTGAACACTGAAGCTTTCTTT; CDR3aa: CASTPIWDRGVNTEAFF
j_gene: TRBJ2-1; v_gene: TRBV4-2; d_gene: TRBD2; CDR3nt: TGTGCCAGCAGACGAATCGCTAGCGGGGGGGCGCGGAATGAGCAGTTCTTC; CDR3aa: CASRRIASGGARNEQFF
j_gene: TRBJ2-7; v_gene: TRBV9; d_gene: NA; CDR3nt: TGTGCCAGCAGCGTAGGAACAGGTCACTACGAGCAGTACTTC; CDR3aa: CASSVGTGHYEQYF
j_gene: TRBJ1-3; v_gene: TRBV3-1/TRBV3-2; d_gene: NA; CDR3nt: TGTGCCAGCAGCACCCGACTAAATTTACCTGGTATACTCGACGGACCCTCTGGAAACACCATATATTTT; CDR3aa: CASSTRLNLPGILDGPSGNTIYF
j_gene: TRBJ2-7; v_gene: TRBV5-4; d_gene: TRBD2; CDR3nt: TGTGCCAGCAGCCCTAGGGGGGCGGGAGGCGAGCAGTACTTC; CDR3aa: CASSPRGAGGEQYF
j_gene: TRBJ2-3; v_gene: TRBV7-8; d_gene: NA; CDR3nt: TGTGCCAGCAGCTTAGGACAGACAGATACGCAGTATTTT; CDR3aa: CASSLGQTDTQYF
j_gene: TRBJ2-5; v_gene: TRBV24-1; d_gene: TRBD1; CDR3nt: TGTGCCACCAGTGATGGACAGGCACCCGTGGGGTGGACCCAGTACTTC; CDR3aa: CATSDGQAPVGWTQYF
j_gene: TRBJ2-1; v_gene: TRBV5-1; d_gene: NA; CDR3nt: TGCGCCAGCCAACGTGGCGAGGTCCATGAGCAGTTCTTC; CDR3aa: CASQRGEVHEQFF
j_gene: TRBJ1-1; v_gene: TRBV19; d_gene: NA; CDR3nt: TGTGCCAGTAGCCCGACAGCAAACACTGAAGCTTTCTTT; CDR3aa: CASSPTANTEAFF
j_gene: TRBJ2-1; v_gene: TRBV11-2; d_gene: NA; CDR3nt: TGTGCCAGCAGCTTAGAGGCCGAGGCGGCGTATGAGCAGTTCTTC; CDR3aa: CASSLEAEAAYEQFF
j_gene: TRBJ2-7; v_gene: TRBV2; d_gene: NA; CDR3nt: NA; CDR3aa: CASILDRSSHEQYF
j_gene: TRBJ2-7; v_gene: TRBV19; d_gene: TRBD2; CDR3nt: TGTGCCAGTAGTCCAAGACTAGCGGGAGCCTACGAGCAGTACTTC; CDR3aa: CASSPRLAGAYEQYF
j_gene: TRBJ1-2; v_gene: TRBV10-3; d_gene: NA; CDR3nt: TGTGCCATCAGTGAGGGTCTGCAGGGCTACACCTTC; CDR3aa: CAISEGLQGYTF
j_gene: TRBJ1-1; v_gene: TRBV27; d_gene: NA; CDR3nt: TGTGCCAGCAGTTCCCCCGGCGCTAGAGAAGCTTTCTTT; CDR3aa: CASSSPGAREAFF
j_gene: TRBJ1-6; v_gene: TRBV28; d_gene: NA; CDR3nt: TGTGCCAGCAGTATTGGGGGCGAGTTTAGCTCCTATAATTCACCCCTCCACTTT; CDR3aa: CASSIGGEFSSYNSPLHF
j_gene: TRBJ1-2; v_gene: TRBV27; d_gene: TRBD1; CDR3nt: TGTGCCAGCAGGGTGGGACAGGGCGACGGCTACACCTTC; CDR3aa: CASRVGQGDGYTF